What follows is one T cell receptor (beta chain) and its context. Deletions cut 0 bases from V and 4 bases from J, with 15 bases between. The CDR3 extends over 17 amino acids. Germline CDR1 reads LGHNA; CDR2 reads YSLEER. The TCR beta repertoire was assessed by survey-level immunoSEQ sequencing. Measured with immunoSEQ multiplex PCR; TCRdb has only the in-frame clones, and not every one. Altogether 68,000 or so clones are present, just under 95% being singletons, with the ten largest covering 4.4%. V gene TRBV4-3 combines with J gene TRBJ1-4; D is ambiguous. This receptor was identified in a man aged 35-49 years with rheumatoid arthritis. The sequencing input was PBMCs. CDR3 DNA: TGCGCCAGCAGCCAAGATCGGAGAGCGACCCTTAATGAAAAACTGTTTTTT. Residues: CASSQDRRATLNEKLFF.